The clone carrying this TCR beta chain has more than one count but fewer than ten. What it recognizes is unknown. The data derive from a study of response to subunit inactivated influenza vaccine. The study, taken as a whole, reports: Only a handful of new T cells, the authors suggested, are recruited with each seasonal influenza vaccination.

J was trimmed by 4 bases and V by 0 bases; bases with no gene match: 7. CDR3 length equals 17 residues. CDR1 is LGHNA, CDR2 YSLEER, per germline. TCRdb recomputed calls from the RT-PCR reads with MiXCR, one row per CDR3 protein. The table lists 400,000 to 650,000 distinct CDR3 sequences, about 7.2% of them singletons. The origin of this receptor is a man aged 50 to 69 who received an inactivated influenza vaccine. This chain links TRBV4-3 with TRBJ2-5, with 11 bases that match TRBD1. The sample here was PBMCs from blood, taken roughly 24 months after vaccination. DNA for the CDR3: TGCGCCAGCAGCCAAGAACCCCCAGGGACAGGGGGAGAGACCCAGTACTTC. It specifies CASSQEPPGTGGETQYF.